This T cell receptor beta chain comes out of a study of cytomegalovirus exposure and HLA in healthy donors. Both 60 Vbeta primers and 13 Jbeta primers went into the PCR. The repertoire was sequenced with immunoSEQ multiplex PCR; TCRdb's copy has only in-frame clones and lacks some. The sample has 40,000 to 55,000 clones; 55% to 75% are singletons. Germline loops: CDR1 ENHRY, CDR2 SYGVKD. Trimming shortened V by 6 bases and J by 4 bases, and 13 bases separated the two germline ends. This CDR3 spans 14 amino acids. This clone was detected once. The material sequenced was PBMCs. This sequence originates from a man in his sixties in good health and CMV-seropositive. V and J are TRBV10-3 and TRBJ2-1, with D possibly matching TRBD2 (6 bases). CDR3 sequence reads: CAISSGLNYNEQFF. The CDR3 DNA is TGTGCCATCAGCTCGGGACTTAATTACAATGAGCAGTTCTTC.